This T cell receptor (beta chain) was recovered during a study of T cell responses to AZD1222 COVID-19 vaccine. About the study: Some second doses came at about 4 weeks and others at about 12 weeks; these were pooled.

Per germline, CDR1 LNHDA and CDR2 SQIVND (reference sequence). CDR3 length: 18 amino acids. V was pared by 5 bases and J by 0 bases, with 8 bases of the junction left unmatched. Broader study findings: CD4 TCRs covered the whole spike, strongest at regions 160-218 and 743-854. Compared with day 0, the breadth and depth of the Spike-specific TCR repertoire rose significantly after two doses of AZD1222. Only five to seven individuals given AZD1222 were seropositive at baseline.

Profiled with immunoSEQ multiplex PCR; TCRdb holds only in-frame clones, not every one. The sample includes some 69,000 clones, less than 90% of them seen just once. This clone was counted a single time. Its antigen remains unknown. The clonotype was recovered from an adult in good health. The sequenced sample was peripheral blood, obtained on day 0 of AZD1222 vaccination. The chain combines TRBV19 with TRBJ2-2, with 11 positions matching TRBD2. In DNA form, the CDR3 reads TGTGCCAGTAGTGTCACTAGCGGGGGCCGAACGAACACCGGGGAGCTGTTTTTT. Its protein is CASSVTSGGRTNTGELFF.